A selection of T cell receptor beta chains follows, all from one sample in a study of CD8+ T cells in alopecia areata. Assay used: immunoSEQ multiplex PCR; TCRdb lists only in-frame clones, some missing. This table has 150,000 to 200,000 clones, roughly 60% appearing once. The sample consisted of CD4+ T cells sorted from blood, taken between weeks 47 and 50, from a patient treated with tofacitinib. The receptors originated from a human donor with alopecia areata. CDR3s include the opening cysteine and the closing phenylalanine or tryptophan. The order of the fields is J gene, D gene, clone size, V gene, CDR3 DNA, CDR3 protein. The D gene is left open where the match is weak. Part of the rows lack a size; the others show once, few, many or a class for expanded clones.

TRBJ1-2	NA	NA	TRBV4-3	TGCGCCAGCAGCCAAGAGTATGGTCGGGCAGGGCTTTATGGCTACACCTTC	CASSQEYGRAGLYGYTF
TRBJ2-1	NA	NA	TRBV27	TGTGCCAGCAGTCCACTTAGTGGTGAGCAGTTCTTC	CASSPLSGEQFF
TRBJ1-2	NA	NA	TRBV9	TGTGCCAGCAGCGTAGACCGTTCGACAGTTGGCGGCTACACCTTC	CASSVDRSTVGGYTF
TRBJ1-2	NA	NA	TRBV18	TGTGCCAGCTCGCAAGGACATTCTAACTATGGCTACACCTTC	CASSQGHSNYGYTF
TRBJ2-5	TRBD2	NA	TRBV27	TGTGCCAGCAGTTTAGACGCGCGGGGGGGCCCAGAGACCCAGTACTTC	CASSLDARGGPETQYF
TRBJ2-7	TRBD2	NA	TRBV5-1	TGCGCCAGCAGCTCACCCGGGACTAGTCTCGAGCAGTACTTC	CASSSPGTSLEQYF
TRBJ2-3	NA	few	TRBV29-1	TGCAGCGGGGACGACGGAGCCACAGATACGCAGTATTTT	CSGDDGATDTQYF
TRBJ1-1	NA	NA	TRBV4-1	TGCGCCAGCAGCCAGATCTTTCAGGGACGGCCTAACACTGAAGCTTTCTTT	CASSQIFQGRPNTEAFF
TRBJ2-5	NA	NA	TRBV5-1	TGCGCCAGCTCCATCAGCAACCAAGAGACCCAGTACTTC	CASSISNQETQYF
TRBJ1-6	NA	NA	TRBV7-6	TGTGCCAGCAGCTTAAACCCAGGAGGTCCTTCACCCCTCCACTTT	CASSLNPGGPSPLHF
TRBJ2-7	NA	NA	TRBV14	TGTGCCAGCAGCCACCTTCTACCCTACGAGCAGTACTTC	CASSHLLPYEQYF
TRBJ2-7	TRBD1	NA	TRBV7-2	TGTGCCAGCAGCTCGGGACAGCTAAGCTCCTACGAGCAGTACTTC	CASSSGQLSSYEQYF
TRBJ2-4	NA	NA	TRBV7-9	TGTGCCAGCAGCTTGGATACAGGGATGAGAGACATTCAGTACTTC	CASSLDTGMRDIQYF
TRBJ2-3	NA	NA	TRBV5-6	TGTGCCAGTAGGGCCCGGTTCAACACAGATACGCAGTATTTT	CASRARFNTDTQYF
TRBJ2-3	TRBD2	NA	TRBV9	TGTGCCAGCAGTTTAGCGGGGGGGAGCACAGATACGCAGTATTTT	CASSLAGGSTDTQYF
TRBJ2-5	TRBD1	NA	TRBV4-3	TGCGCCAGCAGCCAAGGGTTTGGACAGGGAAAAGAGACCCAGTACTTC	CASSQGFGQGKETQYF
TRBJ1-6	TRBD1	NA	TRBV2	TGTGCCAGCATGCCTAGGACAGGGAATTCACCCCTCCACTTT	CASMPRTGNSPLHF
TRBJ2-1	NA	NA	TRBV10-3	TGTGCCATCGGCGGGACTCAATCCAATGAGCAGTTCTTC	CAIGGTQSNEQFF
TRBJ2-1	TRBD2	NA	TRBV7-3	TGTGCCAGCAGCCCCCAGCGGGGAGGGAATGAGCAGTTCTTC	CASSPQRGGNEQFF
TRBJ2-5	TRBD1	NA	TRBV29-1	TGCAGCGCGACAGCGACAGGGATACAAGAGACCCAGTACTTC	CSATATGIQETQYF
TRBJ2-4	TRBD1	NA	TRBV15	TGTGCCACCAGCAGCGGGACAGGGGCAGCCCTAAACATTCAGTACTTC	CATSSGTGAALNIQYF
TRBJ2-3	TRBD2	NA	TRBV30	TGTGCACTACTACGGGGGGATGGCACAGATACGCAGTATTTT	CALLRGDGTDTQYF
TRBJ1-1	TRBD1	NA	TRBV29-1	TGCAGCGTTGAGACAGGGGCGGGCACTGAAGCTTTCTTT	CSVETGAGTEAFF
TRBJ2-3	NA	NA	TRBV7-2	TGTGCCAGCAGCTTACTAGTTGTAGATACGCAGTATTTT	CASSLLVVDTQYF
TRBJ2-7	TRBD1	NA	TRBV4-1	TGCGCCAGCAGCCGGAGTGGACAGGATAGCTCCTACGAGCAGTACTTC	CASSRSGQDSSYEQYF
TRBJ2-7	NA	NA	TRBV18	TGTGCCAGCTCACCAGGTATGGCCACGTCGGACGAGCAGTACTTC	CASSPGMATSDEQYF
TRBJ2-7	NA	NA	TRBV23-1	TGCGCCAGCAGTCAAGTTAGTGACAGATCCGAGGGAGACGAGCAGTACTTC	CASSQVSDRSEGDEQYF
TRBJ2-3	NA	NA	TRBV30	TGTGCCTGGAGTGTGGGGTGCGGTAGCGAAGGAGGAGATACGCAGTATTTT	CAWSVGCGSEGGDTQYF
TRBJ1-1	NA	NA	TRBV14	TGTGCCAGCACAGGGGATCTGAACACTGAAGCTTTCTTT	CASTGDLNTEAFF
TRBJ1-1	NA	NA	TRBV29-1	TGCAGCGTTGTGGGGGCCACCGGGGGGCTGAAGGGCACTGAAGCTTTCTTT	CSVVGATGGLKGTEAFF
TRBJ2-7	TRBD1	few	TRBV5-1	TGCGCCAGCAGCGGGACGGGACAGGGGGCATCCGAGCAGTACTTC	CASSGTGQGASEQYF
TRBJ1-5	NA	NA	TRBV6-1	TGTGCCAGCAATTTAGGGGTTGGCGATCAGCCCCAGCATTTT	CASNLGVGDQPQHF
TRBJ2-3	NA	NA	TRBV25-1	TGTGCCAGCAGCGTCGACGGCACAGATACGCAGTATTTT	CASSVDGTDTQYF
TRBJ1-6	NA	NA	TRBV6-1	TGTGCCAGCAGTGCAGACAGGCCCCCTTATCTTAATTCACCCCTCCACTTT	CASSADRPPYLNSPLHF
TRBJ2-3	NA	NA	TRBV29-1	TGCAGCGCCGATACGCAGTATTTT	CSADTQYF
TRBJ1-1	TRBD1	many	TRBV20-1	TGCAGTGCCGGGGACAGGGAAGCTTTCTTT	CSAGDREAFF
TRBJ2-2	TRBD1	NA	TRBV6-5	TGTGCCAGCAGTTACTCAATGGACAGGGCAGGGGAGCTGTTTTTT	CASSYSMDRAGELFF
TRBJ1-2	NA	NA	TRBV4-3	TGCGCCAGCAGTGAGAGGCGACAATCTTGGGGCTACACCTTC	CASSERRQSWGYTF
TRBJ1-1	TRBD1	NA	TRBV7-8	TGTGCCAGCAGCTTAGGGACAGGGGCCGGAACTGAAGCTTTCTTT	CASSLGTGAGTEAFF
TRBJ2-5	TRBD2	NA	TRBV29-1	TGCAGCGTCAAGCGGGGACAAGAGACCCAGTACTTC	CSVKRGQETQYF
TRBJ2-1	NA	NA	TRBV11-2	TGTGCCAGCAGCTTACTAGAGGCTGAGCAGTTCTTC	CASSLLEAEQFF
TRBJ1-1	NA	NA	TRBV19	TGTGCCACTGTACGGGTGACTGAAGCTTTCTTT	CATVRVTEAFF
TRBJ2-7	TRBD2	NA	TRBV4-1	TGCGCCAGCAGCTATCAAGCGGGGGGCTCCTACGAGCAGTACTTC	CASSYQAGGSYEQYF
TRBJ1-6	NA	once	TRBV25-1	TGTGCCAGCAGTGAAAGTCGGGTAGGGAATTCACCCCTCCACTTT	CASSESRVGNSPLHF
TRBJ2-7	TRBD1	NA	TRBV29-1	TGCAGCGTCGGACAGGGGGACGAGCAGTACTTC	CSVGQGDEQYF
TRBJ2-4	NA	NA	TRBV5-1	TGCGCCAGCAGCTTGGGGTTACAGGCCGAAAACATTCAGTACTTC	CASSLGLQAENIQYF
TRBJ1-2	NA	NA	TRBV28	TGTGCCAGCAGTCCAGGAGGTAGCTATGGCTACACCTTC	CASSPGGSYGYTF
TRBJ1-5	NA	NA	TRBV30	TGTGCCTGGAAGCCCGCAGGAACTGGTCAGCCCCAGCATTTT	CAWKPAGTGQPQHF
TRBJ1-5	TRBD1	NA	TRBV2	TGTGCCAGCAGAAGAACACAGGGGGCCGGTGAGCCCCAGCATTTT	CASRRTQGAGEPQHF
TRBJ2-1	TRBD1	few	TRBV15	TGTGCCACCAGCAGAGAAACAGGGGTTTCCCGTAATGAGCAGTTCTTC	CATSRETGVSRNEQFF
TRBJ2-1	NA	NA	TRBV30	TGTGCCTGGAGTCTTCCGGGACGTCGTGAGCAGTTCTTC	CAWSLPGRREQFF
TRBJ1-2	TRBD1	NA	TRBV29-1	TGCAGCGGGGGACAGGGGGTCGGCTACACCTTC	CSGGQGVGYTF
TRBJ2-2	NA	NA	TRBV4-3	TGCGCCAGCAGCCAAGTTCAGGAAACGAACACCGGGGAGCTGTTTTTT	CASSQVQETNTGELFF
TRBJ1-1	TRBD1	NA	TRBV7-9	TGTGCCAGCAGCTTTACTCCAGGGGGGAACACTGAAGCTTTCTTT	CASSFTPGGNTEAFF
TRBJ2-3	TRBD2	NA	TRBV2	TGTGCCAGCAGGGCGCGGGGGTCCAGCACAGATACGCAGTATTTT	CASRARGSSTDTQYF